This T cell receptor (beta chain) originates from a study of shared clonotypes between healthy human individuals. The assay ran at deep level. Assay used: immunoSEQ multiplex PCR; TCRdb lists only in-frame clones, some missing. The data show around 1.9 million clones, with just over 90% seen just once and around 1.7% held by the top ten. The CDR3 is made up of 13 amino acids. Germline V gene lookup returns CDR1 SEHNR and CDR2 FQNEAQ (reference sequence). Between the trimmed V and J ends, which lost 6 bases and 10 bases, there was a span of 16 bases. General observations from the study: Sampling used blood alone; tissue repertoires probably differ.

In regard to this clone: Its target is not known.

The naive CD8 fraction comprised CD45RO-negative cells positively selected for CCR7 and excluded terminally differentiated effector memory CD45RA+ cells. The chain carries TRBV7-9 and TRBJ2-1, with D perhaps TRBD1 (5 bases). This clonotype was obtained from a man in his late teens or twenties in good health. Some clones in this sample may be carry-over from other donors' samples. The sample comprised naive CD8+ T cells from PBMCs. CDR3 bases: TGTGCCAGCAGTTGGGGCCCCCAGGAAGAGCAGTTCTTC. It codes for CASSWGPQEEQFF.